These 30 T cell receptor beta chains were all obtained from the same sample, sequenced in a study of Ad26.COV2.S vaccination and SARS-CoV-2 variants. The treatment is: roughly 20 received Ad26.COV2.S at low or high dose, single or two shots; five or six received placebo; per-sample allocation not given. Specimens were obtained on day 63 following the first vaccine or placebo injection. The table came from immunoSEQ multiplex PCR; TCRdb's copy has only in-frame clones and leaves some out. The repertoire holds hundreds of thousands of clones, with about 89% as singletons. The starting material was peripheral blood, obtained in a trial of Ad26.COV2.S vaccine versus placebo. Every receptor here comes from a person between 18 and 65 years old who received the Ad26.COV2.S COVID-19 vaccine or a placebo.

This clone was seen a few times. Other DNA sequences of this sample code for an identical CDR3. V is TRBV30 and J is TRBJ1-5; D is unresolved. Per the germline V gene, CDR1 is GTSNPN and CDR2 is SVGIG (reference sequence). This CDR3 is built from 13 residues. V shed 0 bases and J shed 7 bases, with 10 bases lying between them. CDR3 in DNA: TGTGCCTGGAGTGTTAGAGGGTCCCAGCCCCAGCATTTT. Its translation: CAWSVRGSQPQHF.

The chain uses TRBV4-1 and TRBJ2-5, with 10 bases aligning to TRBD1. J gave up 4 bases and V 5 bases, and 4 bases lay outside the gene matches. The CDR3 contains 14 residues. Per the germline V gene, CDR1 is MGHRA and CDR2 is YSYEKL. The CDR3 coding sequence is TGCGCCAGCAGCTACCGGGACAGGGGAGAGACCCAGTACTTC. Translation: CASSYRDRGETQYF.

V and J are TRBV5-4 and TRBJ1-1; D is perhaps TRBD1 (6 bases). Trimming shortened V by 3 bases and J by 6 bases, and 12 bases separated the two germline ends. From germline, CDR1 is SGHNT and CDR2 YYREEE (reference sequence). The CDR3 sequence is 13 residues long. The CDR3 bases are TGTGCCAGCAGCTCTCCAGGGGTGTCTGAAGCTTTCTTT. Amino acid sequence: CASSSPGVSEAFF.

The chain uses TRBV6-5 and TRBJ2-2; TRBD1 matches 7 bases. The CDR3 loop spans 14 amino acids. Germline lookup yields CDR1 MNHEY and CDR2 SVGAGI. V was pared by 2 bases and J by 8 bases, with 5 bases of the junction left unmatched. The CDR3 sequence is CASSYRGLAGELFF. The CDR3 DNA follows: TGTGCCAGCAGTTACAGGGGGCTAGCTGGGGAGCTGTTTTTT.

J is TRBJ1-3 and V is TRBV4-2; D may be TRBD1 (6 bases). Germline loops: CDR1 LGHNA, CDR2 YNFKEQ. This CDR3 is 16 amino acids long. Trimming cost V 0 bases and J 3 bases, with 12 bases left between them. CDR3 in DNA: TGTGCCAGCAGCCAAGAAGTGAGGGGGAATGGAAACACCATATATTTT. The encoded protein is CASSQEVRGNGNTIYF.

This sequence joins TRBV7-8 and TRBJ2-5; 14 bases match TRBD2. This CDR3 has 18 amino acids. The germline CDR1 and CDR2 sequences are SGHVS and FQNEAQ. The J segment lost 2 bases and the V segment lost 4 bases, leaving 9 bases of the junction unmatched. The CDR3 bases are TGTGCCAGCAGCTCAGGACTAGCGGGAGGAGTTGGGCAAGAGACCCAGTACTTC. Residues: CASSSGLAGGVGQETQYF.

The CDR3 DNA reads TGTGCCAGCAGCCCGACTAGCGGGGGCGCGGGGGAGCTGTTTTTT. This sequence encodes CASSPTSGGAGELFF. The chain recombines TRBV2 with TRBJ2-2; TRBD2 aligns across 12 bases. Germline CDR1 is SNHLY and CDR2 is FYNNEI. CDR3 length: 15 residues. After removal of 6 bases from V and 8 bases from J, the junction contained 7 bases not matched to a gene.

V usage is TRBV4-2 and J usage is TRBJ2-1; TRBD2 agrees at 7 bases. The germline V gene encodes CDR1 LGHNA and CDR2 YNFKEQ. The CDR3 spans 16 residues. Trimming removed 1 base from V and 5 bases from J; junction bases left unmatched: 8. The CDR3: CASSQVATSVDNEQFF. CDR3 in DNA: TGTGCCAGCAGCCAAGTGGCCACTAGCGTGGACAATGAGCAGTTCTTC.

V gene TRBV2 combines with J gene TRBJ2-2, with 8 bases aligning to TRBD2. CDR1 and CDR2 from the germline V gene are SNHLY and FYNNEI. After removal of 6 bases from V and 5 bases from J, the junction contained 5 bases not matched to a gene. CDR3 length: 14 residues. Here the CDR3 reads CASRDSGGTGELFF. The DNA of the CDR3 is TGTGCCAGCAGAGACTCGGGGGGGACCGGGGAGCTGTTTTTT.

The V call is TRBV5-4, the J call TRBJ2-3, with D possibly being TRBD1 or TRBD2 (5 bases each). This CDR3 has 15 residues. V was cut by 4 bases and J by 4 bases, with 16 bases left in between. Per germline, CDR1 SGHNT and CDR2 YYREEE (reference sequence). This CDR3 reads CASSPRGTGPDTQYF. CDR3 nucleotide sequence: TGTGCCAGCAGCCCGAGGGGTACGGGTCCAGATACGCAGTATTTT.

The chain joins TRBV11-2 to TRBJ2-7; 9 bases line up with TRBD2. V lost 1 base and J lost 2; bases outside the gene matches: 12. The CDR3 extends over 18 amino acids. The germline V gene encodes CDR1 SGHAT and CDR2 FQNNGV. The CDR3 nucleotides read TGTGCCAGCAGCTTAGCTCTTGTTGATAGCGGGGGTCCCTACGAGCAGTACTTC. Translating it yields CASSLALVDSGGPYEQYF. The full variable domain, completed using reference TRBV11-2 and TRBJ2-7, is EAGVAQSPRYKIIEKRQSVAFWCNPISGHATLYWYQQILGQGPKLLIQFQNNGVVDDSQLPKDRFSAERLKGVDSTLKIQPAKLEDSAVYLCASSLALVDSGGPYEQYFGPGTRLTVT.

The CDR3 DNA is TGTGCCAGCAGTTACTCTGCGGGGGGGCCCAACAATGAGCAGTTCTTC. Protein product: CASSYSAGGPNNEQFF. This chain uses TRBV6-2 or TRBV6-3 with TRBJ2-1; 9 bases are shared with TRBD2. The CDR3 is 16 amino acids. Per the germline V gene, CDR1 is MNHEY and CDR2 is SVGEGT. Trimming cost V 0 bases and J 5 bases; bases outside gene matches: 5.

This chain links TRBV19 with TRBJ1-1; D uncertain. Germline assignment: CDR1 LNHDA and CDR2 SQIVND (reference sequence). CDR3 length: 14 residues. Trimming took 3 bases from V and 4 from J, leaving 12 bases between them. The CDR3 bases are TGTGCCAGTAGTATCGGATGGGGATCCACTGAAGCTTTCTTT. Encoded protein: CASSIGWGSTEAFF. Filled out from reference TRBV19 and TRBJ1-1, the complete variable domain reads DGGITQSPKYLFRKEGQNVTLSCEQNLNHDAMYWYRQDPGQGLRLIYYSQIVNDFQKGDIAEGYSVSREKKESFPLTVTSAQKNPTAFYLCASSIGWGSTEAFFGQGTRLTVV.

V is TRBV19 and J is TRBJ1-5, with TRBD1 matching over 8 bases. The J segment lost 0 bases and the V segment lost 8 bases, leaving 9 bases of the junction unmatched. This CDR3 has 16 residues. CDR1 and CDR2 (germline): LNHDA, SQIVND (reference sequence). The CDR3 loop is CASSTQGGSSNQPQHF. The DNA of the CDR3 is TGTGCCAGTTCGACACAGGGGGGCTCTAGCAATCAGCCCCAGCATTTT.

The chain has TRBV7-2 and TRBJ2-7, with 8 bases aligning to TRBD1. The CDR3 length is 18 residues. V was clipped by 2 bases and J by 4 bases; unmatched bases: 16. Germline loops: CDR1 SGHTA, CDR2 FQGNSA. The CDR3 reads CASSLINHSLRGLYEQYF. The CDR3 DNA reads as TGTGCCAGCAGCTTAATTAATCATAGTCTCAGGGGGCTATACGAGCAGTACTTC.

The rearrangement uses TRBV18 and TRBJ2-1, with 12 bases lining up with TRBD1. Per germline, CDR1 KGHSH and CDR2 LQKENI. After removal of 8 bases from V and 8 bases from J, the junction contained 7 bases not matched to a gene. The CDR3 consists of 14 residues. The CDR3 DNA reads as TGTGCCAGCACCGCCGGGACAGGGGGCTATGAGCAGTTCTTC. The encoded protein is CASTAGTGGYEQFF.

The chain combines TRBV30 with TRBJ2-1, with 8 bases aligning to TRBD2. Germline CDR1 GTSNPN, CDR2 SVGIG (reference sequence). With V trimmed by 5 bases and J by 2 bases, 8 bases remained unmatched. The CDR3 has 15 residues. The chain's CDR3 is CAWAERRGAYNEQFF. The CDR3 bases are TGTGCCTGGGCAGAACGGCGGGGGGCCTACAATGAGCAGTTCTTC.

The chain combines TRBV25-1 with TRBJ1-3; weak D call: TRBD1 (6 bases). V dropped 5 bases and J dropped 7 bases, with 18 bases sitting between them. The CDR3 is 15 residues long. Germline-derived CDR1 and CDR2 are MGHDK and SYGVNS. The CDR3 DNA reads as TGTGCCAGCAGTATGGCAGGGGCGCTGGGTAACACCATATATTTT. This gives the protein CASSMAGALGNTIYF.

On this clone itself: This specimen includes other DNA sequences encoding the same CDR3. V and J are TRBV10-3 and TRBJ2-7, with 7 positions matching TRBD1. Germline V CDR1 and CDR2: ENHRY, SYGVKD. This CDR3 has 13 amino acids. Trimming removed 4 bases from V and 0 bases from J; junction bases left unmatched: 0. The DNA for the CDR3 is TGTGCCATCAGTGGGACAGGCTCCTACGAGCAGTACTTC. This encodes CAISGTGSYEQYF.

The chain employs TRBV27 and TRBJ1-6; D gene ambiguous. CDR1 and CDR2 (germline): MNHEY, SMNVEV (reference sequence). The CDR3 is 14 residues long. V gave up 5 bases and J gave up 7 bases, with 12 bases separating them. The CDR3 loop reads CASSGGLRNSPLHF. CDR3 nucleotides: TGTGCCAGCAGTGGAGGTCTTAGGAATTCACCCCTCCACTTT.

This chain uses TRBV6-1 with TRBJ1-5; D may be TRBD1 (5 bases). The CDR3 spans 18 residues. The V end was cut by 2 bases, the J end by 5 bases, with 22 bases between. Germline V gives CDR1 MNHNS, CDR2 SASEGT. The CDR3 nucleotides read TGTGCCAGCAGTGAATACGAGACGGGCGGGGCGTGGGATCAGCCCCAGCATTTT. Protein sequence: CASSEYETGGAWDQPQHF.

V gene TRBV30 combines with J gene TRBJ1-5, with D possibly being TRBD1 (5 bases). The ends were cut back, 7 bases at V and 3 bases at J, with 19 bases in the middle. The germline gives CDR1 GTSNPN, CDR2 SVGIG (reference sequence). The CDR3 loop spans 15 amino acids. The CDR3 DNA is TGTGCCTTTAAGCCCGGGGGAACCTTCAATCAGCCCCAGCATTTT. Its protein is CAFKPGGTFNQPQHF.

The chain couples TRBV6-4 to TRBJ1-1; D unclear. This CDR3 has 12 residues. The germline gives CDR1 MRHNA, CDR2 SNTAGT. The ends were cut back, 0 bases at V and 9 bases at J, with 8 bases in the middle. The CDR3 region has the DNA TGTGCCAGCAGTGACTCGGGCTACAAAGCTTTCTTT. Translated, it gives CASSDSGYKAFF.

V gene TRBV6-1 combines with J gene TRBJ1-1; perhaps TRBD1 as D (5 bases). V gave up 3 bases and J gave up 4 bases, with 9 bases separating them. The CDR3 consists of 13 residues. The germline gives CDR1 MNHNS, CDR2 SASEGT. CDR3 sequence: CASSEGGGTEAFF. The CDR3 coding sequence is TGTGCCAGCAGTGAGGGGGGGGGCACTGAAGCTTTCTTT.

In this sample, this clone turned up a few times. The genes are TRBV4-2 and TRBJ2-3; TRBD1 matches at 11 bases. The CDR3 length is 16 residues. J lost 2 bases, V lost 4 bases, and 5 bases had no gene match. In germline, CDR1 is LGHNA, CDR2 YNFKEQ. As DNA, the CDR3 is TGTGCCAGCAGCCGAGGGACAGGGGGGTCCACAGATACGCAGTATTTT. It translates to CASSRGTGGSTDTQYF.

V gene TRBV24-1 combines with J gene TRBJ1-1; possibly TRBD1 for D (5 bases). CDR1 is KGHDR and CDR2 is SFDVKD in the germline V gene. V was trimmed by 5 bases and J by 1 base, leaving 10 bases between them. The CDR3 length is 14 residues. Here the CDR3 DNA reads TGTGCCACCAGTGGAGGGACGAGGAACACTGAAGCTTTCTTT. This sequence encodes CATSGGTRNTEAFF.

The chain has TRBV18 and TRBJ1-5; D call uncertain. Trimming took off 1 base at V and 0 bases at J, with 13 bases between the two ends. Looked up from germline, CDR1 is KGHSH and CDR2 is LQKENI. The CDR3 length is 17 residues. CDR3 DNA: TGTGCCAGCTCACCACAGGACTTGGGATATAGCAATCAGCCCCAGCATTTT. Its translation is CASSPQDLGYSNQPQHF. Using reference TRBV18 and TRBJ1-5 for the parts outside the CDR3, the full variable domain is NAGVMQNPRHLVRRRGQEARLRCSPMKGHSHVYWYRQLPEEGLKFMVYLQKENIIDESGMPKERFSAEFPKEGPSILRIQQVVRGDSAAYFCASSPQDLGYSNQPQHFGDGTRLSIL.

Regarding this clone: Other DNA sequences in the same sample also yield this CDR3. The chain combines TRBV6-5 with TRBJ2-3, with no clear D. The V gene lost 0 bases and the J gene lost 0 bases, with 10 bases spanning the gap. Germline-derived CDR1 and CDR2 are MNHEY and SVGAGI. The CDR3 runs 16 residues. The CDR3 spells CASSYSGGASTDTQYF. In DNA form, the CDR3 reads TGTGCCAGCAGTTACTCTGGCGGTGCTAGCACAGATACGCAGTATTTT.

The chain combines TRBV5-1 with TRBJ2-1, with 11 positions matching TRBD2. The CDR3 has 15 amino acids. Germline V gene sequence: CDR1 SGHRS, CDR2 YFSETQ. Trimming cost V 4 bases and J 5 bases; bases outside gene matches: 5. In nucleotides, the CDR3 is TGCGCCAGCAGCCAAGTAGCGGGAGGGGACAATGAGCAGTTCTTC. Translated: CASSQVAGGDNEQFF.

The rearrangement joins TRBV19 to TRBJ2-3; D not resolved. The germline V gene has CDR1 LNHDA and CDR2 SQIVND (reference sequence). This CDR3 comprises 13 residues. Trimming stripped 10 bases from V and 4 bases from J, with 15 bases between. CDR3 region: CATSYGPADTQYF. Here the CDR3 DNA reads TGTGCCACATCCTACGGGCCGGCAGATACGCAGTATTTT.